The T cell receptor (beta chain) described here comes from a study of blood T cell repertoires in COVID-19. Overall study context: From T cells, B-cell-depleted T cells, or PBMCs came the material, which was cDNA or gDNA.

This study enrolled people aged roughly 18 to 90 from around 25 US geographic areas. Allocation to cohorts depended on clinical history reported by the participants. Recovery among Cohort 3 donors was established by two negative PCRs, clearance, or symptom resolution. Trimming cost V 3 bases and J 4 bases, with 10 bases left between them. From germline, CDR1 is ENHRY and CDR2 SYGVKD. This CDR3 has 13 residues. Generated by immunoSEQ multiplex PCR, the TCRdb table keeps only in-frame clones and is missing some. The table has roughly 200,000 clones, around 83% seen once. Sequencing was carried out using PBMCs or T cells enriched from blood (not recorded which). The TCR sequence derives from a man aged 35-49 years who had recovered from COVID-19. The rearrangement uses TRBV10-3 and TRBJ2-7; D unclear. Here the CDR3 reads CAISEVENYEQYF. Here the CDR3 DNA reads TGTGCCATCAGTGAAGTTGAGAATTACGAGCAGTACTTC.